This TCR beta chain comes out of a study of cytomegalovirus exposure and HLA in healthy donors. CDR3 size: 17 residues. V lost 0 bases and J lost 0; bases outside the gene matches: 6. Germline CDR1 reads SGHRS; CDR2 reads YFSETQ. Here immunoSEQ multiplex PCR was the method, and the copy in TCRdb shows in-frame clones only, minus some. The sample includes about 180,000 clones, approximately 87% of them seen just once. Turning to this clone: Its antigen is undetermined.

Study-level results: Under in vitro conditions, a few CMV-associated chains were confirmed as specific for CMV antigens. Subsequent analysis revealed that first-cohort TCR clusters tended to co-occur in the 120 or so validation repertoires.

The donors were part of the approximately 120-subject validation cohort, which stood apart from the approximately 640-subject first cohort. V and J are TRBV5-1 and TRBJ2-5, with 9 bases matching TRBD2. The source of this sequence is a woman aged 25-40 years in good health and CMV-seronegative. Material for sequencing was PBMCs. In DNA form, the CDR3 reads TGCGCCAGCAGCTTGGAGGGACTAGCCCCCTACCAAGAGACCCAGTACTTC. As protein: CASSLEGLAPYQETQYF.